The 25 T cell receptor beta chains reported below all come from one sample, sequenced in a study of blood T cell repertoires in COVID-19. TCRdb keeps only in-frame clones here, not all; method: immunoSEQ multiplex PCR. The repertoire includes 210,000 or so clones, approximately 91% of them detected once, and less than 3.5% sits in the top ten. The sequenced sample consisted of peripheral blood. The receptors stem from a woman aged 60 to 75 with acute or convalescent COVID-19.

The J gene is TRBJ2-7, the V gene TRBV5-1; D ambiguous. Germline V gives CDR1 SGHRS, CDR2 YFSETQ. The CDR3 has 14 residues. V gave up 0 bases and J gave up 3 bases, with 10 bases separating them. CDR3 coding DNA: TGCGCCAGCAGCTTGGCTACAGAAAGCTACGAGCAGTACTTC. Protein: CASSLATESYEQYF.

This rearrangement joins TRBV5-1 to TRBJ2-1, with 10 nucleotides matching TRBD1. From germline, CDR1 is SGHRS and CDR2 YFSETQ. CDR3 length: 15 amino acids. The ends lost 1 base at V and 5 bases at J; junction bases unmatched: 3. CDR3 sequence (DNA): TGCGCCAGCAGCTTGCGGGACAGGGGAAACAATGAGCAGTTCTTC. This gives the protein CASSLRDRGNNEQFF.

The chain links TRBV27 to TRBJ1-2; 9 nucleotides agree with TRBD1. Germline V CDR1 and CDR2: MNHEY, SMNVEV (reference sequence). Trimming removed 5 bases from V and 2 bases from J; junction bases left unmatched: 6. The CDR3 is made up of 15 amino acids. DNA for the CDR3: TGTGCCAGCAGTCCCGGGACAGGGTTGAACTATGGCTACACCTTC. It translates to CASSPGTGLNYGYTF.

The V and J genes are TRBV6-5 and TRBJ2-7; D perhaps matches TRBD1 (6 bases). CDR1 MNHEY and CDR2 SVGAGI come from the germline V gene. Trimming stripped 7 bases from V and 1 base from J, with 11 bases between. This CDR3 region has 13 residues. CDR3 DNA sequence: TGTGCCAGCACGCAGGGGTGGTCCTACGAGCAGTACTTC. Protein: CASTQGWSYEQYF.

CDR3 in DNA: TGTGCCAGCAGCCCCCGGGACTCCCGAAATTTGAACACTGAAGCTTTCTTT. Translation gives CASSPRDSRNLNTEAFF. V is TRBV9 and J is TRBJ1-1, with D possibly matching TRBD1 (5 bases). The CDR3 extends over 17 amino acids. Germline assignment: CDR1 SGDLS and CDR2 YYNGEE. V lost 4 bases, J lost 0 bases, and 19 bases lay in between.

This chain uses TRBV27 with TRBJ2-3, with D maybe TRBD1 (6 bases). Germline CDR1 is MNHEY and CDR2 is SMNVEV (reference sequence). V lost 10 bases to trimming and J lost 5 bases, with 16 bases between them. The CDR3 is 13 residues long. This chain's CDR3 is CATTGHNQDTQYF. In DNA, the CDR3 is TGTGCCACGACGGGACACAACCAAGATACGCAGTATTTT.

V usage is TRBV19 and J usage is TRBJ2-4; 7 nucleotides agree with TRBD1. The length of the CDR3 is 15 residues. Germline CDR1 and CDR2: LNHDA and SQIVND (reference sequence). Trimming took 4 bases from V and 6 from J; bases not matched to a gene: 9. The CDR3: CASSTDSGTANIQYF. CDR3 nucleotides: TGTGCCAGTAGTACAGATTCCGGGACAGCAAACATTCAGTACTTC.

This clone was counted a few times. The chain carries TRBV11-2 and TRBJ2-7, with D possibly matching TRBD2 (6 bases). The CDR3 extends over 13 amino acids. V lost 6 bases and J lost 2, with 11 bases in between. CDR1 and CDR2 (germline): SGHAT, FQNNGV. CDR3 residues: CASRGGSPYEQYF. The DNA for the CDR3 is TGTGCCAGCAGGGGAGGCTCGCCCTACGAGCAGTACTTC.

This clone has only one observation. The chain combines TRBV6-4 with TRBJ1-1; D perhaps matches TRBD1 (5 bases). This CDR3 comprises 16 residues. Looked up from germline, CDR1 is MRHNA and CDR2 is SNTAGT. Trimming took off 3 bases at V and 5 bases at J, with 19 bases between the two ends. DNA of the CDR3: TGTGCCAGCAGTGAGGTCCCGGTCAGGGAAGGAACTGAAGCTTTCTTT. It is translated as CASSEVPVREGTEAFF.

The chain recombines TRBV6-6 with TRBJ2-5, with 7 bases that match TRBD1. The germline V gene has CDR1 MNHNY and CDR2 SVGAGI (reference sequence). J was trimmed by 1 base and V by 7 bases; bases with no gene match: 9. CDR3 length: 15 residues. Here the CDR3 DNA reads TGTGCCAGCACCCAAGTTGGGACAGCCCAAGAGACCCAGTACTTC. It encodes CASTQVGTAQETQYF.

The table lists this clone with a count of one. Here the CDR3 DNA reads TGTGCCAGCGGCAGGTCGATAGGAAGCGGCTACACCTTC. Translation gives CASGRSIGSGYTF. The gene calls are TRBV27 and TRBJ1-2, with unresolved D. The length of the CDR3 is 13 residues. With 8 bases removed from V and 8 bases from J, the gap between germline ends came to 18 bases. Germline V gives CDR1 MNHEY, CDR2 SMNVEV (reference sequence).

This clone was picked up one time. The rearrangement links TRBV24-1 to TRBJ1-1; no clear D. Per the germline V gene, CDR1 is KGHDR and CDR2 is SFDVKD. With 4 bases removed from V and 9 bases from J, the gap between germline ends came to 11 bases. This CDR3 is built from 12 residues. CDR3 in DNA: TGTGCCACCAGTGAACCGGGTCGGAAAGCTTTCTTT. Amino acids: CATSEPGRKAFF.

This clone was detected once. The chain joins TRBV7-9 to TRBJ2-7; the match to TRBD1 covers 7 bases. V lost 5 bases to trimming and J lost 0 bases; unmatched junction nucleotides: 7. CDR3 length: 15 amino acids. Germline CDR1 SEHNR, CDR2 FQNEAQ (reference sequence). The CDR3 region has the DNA TGTGCCAGCAGCCCGCCGGACAGGAGCTCCTACGAGCAGTACTTC. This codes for CASSPPDRSSYEQYF.

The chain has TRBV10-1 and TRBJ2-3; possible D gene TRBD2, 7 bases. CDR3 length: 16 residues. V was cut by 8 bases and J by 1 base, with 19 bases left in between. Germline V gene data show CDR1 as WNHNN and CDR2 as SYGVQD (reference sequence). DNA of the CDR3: TGCGCCAGCTCCCCAGGGGCAGCGGGACGCACAGATACGCAGTATTTT. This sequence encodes CASSPGAAGRTDTQYF.

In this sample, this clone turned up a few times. CDR3 coding DNA: TGTGCCAGCTCTCCCGACAGTTCCAGCCTGTATGGCTACACCTTC. This encodes CASSPDSSSLYGYTF. This chain links TRBV18 with TRBJ1-2; a weak D match, TRBD1 (5 bases). Germline V lookup: CDR1 KGHSH, CDR2 LQKENI. CDR3 length equals 15 residues. V was trimmed by 6 bases and J by 5 bases, leaving 19 bases between them.

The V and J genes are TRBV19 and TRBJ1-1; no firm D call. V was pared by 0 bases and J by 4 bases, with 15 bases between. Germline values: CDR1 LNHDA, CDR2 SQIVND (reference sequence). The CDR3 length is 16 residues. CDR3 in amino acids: CASSIEGAAKGTEAFF. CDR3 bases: TGTGCCAGTAGTATAGAGGGAGCCGCGAAGGGCACTGAAGCTTTCTTT.

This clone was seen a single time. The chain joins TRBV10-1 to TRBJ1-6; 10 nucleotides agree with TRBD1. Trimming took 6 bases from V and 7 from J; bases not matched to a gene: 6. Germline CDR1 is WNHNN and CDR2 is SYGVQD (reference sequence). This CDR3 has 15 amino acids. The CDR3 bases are TGCGCCAGCAGCCCGGGACAGGGGCCAAATTCACCCCTCCACTTT. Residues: CASSPGQGPNSPLHF.

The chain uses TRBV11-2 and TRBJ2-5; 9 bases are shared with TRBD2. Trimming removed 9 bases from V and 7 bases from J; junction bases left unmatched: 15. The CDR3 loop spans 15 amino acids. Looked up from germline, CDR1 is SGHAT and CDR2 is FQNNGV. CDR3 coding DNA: TGTGCCAGTAGTGCGGCTAGCGGGACGCTAGGGACCCAGTACTTC. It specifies CASSAASGTLGTQYF.

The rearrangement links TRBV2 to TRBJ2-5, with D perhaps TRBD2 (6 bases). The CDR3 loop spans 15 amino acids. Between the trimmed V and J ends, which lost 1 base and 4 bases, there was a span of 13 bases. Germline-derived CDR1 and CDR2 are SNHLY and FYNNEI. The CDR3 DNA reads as TGTGCCAGCAGTGAAGGGCGGCTCGGGGGAGAGACCCAGTACTTC. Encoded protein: CASSEGRLGGETQYF.

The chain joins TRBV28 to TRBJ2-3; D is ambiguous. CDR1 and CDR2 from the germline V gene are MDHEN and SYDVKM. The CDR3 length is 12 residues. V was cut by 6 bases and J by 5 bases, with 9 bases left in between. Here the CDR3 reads CASRGPGDTQYF. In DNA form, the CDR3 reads TGTGCCAGCAGGGGTCCGGGAGATACGCAGTATTTT.

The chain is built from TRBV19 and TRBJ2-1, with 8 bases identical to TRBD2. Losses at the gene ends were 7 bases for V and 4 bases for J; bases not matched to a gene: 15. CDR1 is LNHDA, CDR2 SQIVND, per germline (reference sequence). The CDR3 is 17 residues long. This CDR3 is CASTLDHGSGSYNEQFF. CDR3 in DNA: TGTGCCAGTACCCTCGATCACGGCAGCGGGAGTTACAATGAGCAGTTCTTC.

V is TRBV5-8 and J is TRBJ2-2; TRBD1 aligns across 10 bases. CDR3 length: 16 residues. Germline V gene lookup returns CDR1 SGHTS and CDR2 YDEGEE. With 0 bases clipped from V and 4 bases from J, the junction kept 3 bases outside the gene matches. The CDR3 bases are TGTGCCAGCAGCTTGGCGCGGACAGGGGGCACCGGGGAGCTGTTTTTT. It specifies CASSLARTGGTGELFF.

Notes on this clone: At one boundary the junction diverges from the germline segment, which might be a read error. The CDR3 nucleotides read TGTGCCAGCAGTTACTCAGGGACAGGGCAAGGTTATGTGTACTTT. This encodes CASSYSGTGQGYVYF. The chain is built from TRBV6-5 and TRBJ1-6; TRBD1 matches at 9 bases. Germline V gene lookup returns CDR1 MNHEY and CDR2 SVGAGI. The CDR3 consists of 15 residues.

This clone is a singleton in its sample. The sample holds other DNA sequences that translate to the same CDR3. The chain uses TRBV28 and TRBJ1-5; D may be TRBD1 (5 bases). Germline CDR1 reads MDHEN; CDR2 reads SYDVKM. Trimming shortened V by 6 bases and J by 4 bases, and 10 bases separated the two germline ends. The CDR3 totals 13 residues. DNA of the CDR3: TGTGCCAGCAGGGGGCCGGCAAATCAGCCCCAGCATTTT. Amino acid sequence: CASRGPANQPQHF.

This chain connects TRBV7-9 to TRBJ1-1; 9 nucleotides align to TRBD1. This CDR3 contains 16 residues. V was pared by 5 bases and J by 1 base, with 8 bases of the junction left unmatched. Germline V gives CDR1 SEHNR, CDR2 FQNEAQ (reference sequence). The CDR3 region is CASSHDPGQGNTEAFF. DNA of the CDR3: TGTGCCAGCAGCCATGATCCGGGACAGGGGAACACTGAAGCTTTCTTT.